The source of this TCR beta chain is a study of OX40 agonist ivuxolimab in advanced cancers. At the level of the whole study: Ivuxolimab was an agonistic, fully human IgG2 monoclonal antibody directed against OX40 (CD134), a costimulatory receptor. Intravenous ivuxolimab was administered to patients every 2 weeks at six dose levels: 0.01, 0.1, 0.3, 1.5, 3 and 10 mg/kg. Among the approximately 54 dose-escalation patients, 19 had hepatocellular carcinoma, roughly 15 melanoma, 9 renal cell carcinoma and 9 head and neck cancer. In the dose-escalation cohort, 75% to 90% of patients were male, and the mean age was 60 years with a range of about 20 to 80. Prior anti-PD-1, anti-PD-L1 or anti-CTLA-4 therapy was permitted, and checkpoint inhibitors had been received by around 39% of dose-escalation patients. Three dose-escalation patients achieved partial responses, one with hepatocellular carcinoma and two with cutaneous melanoma. Peripheral TCRbeta sequencing aimed to test whether ivuxolimab altered TCR sequence diversity and caused clonal T-cell expansion. The paper reports the monotherapy dose-escalation portion (N ≈ 52 patients) of the phase I ivuxolimab trial.

Trimming removed 6 bases from V and 1 base from J, leaving 10 bases between the germline ends. Reading from cysteine to phenylalanine, the CDR3 counts 14 amino acids. The CDR3 DNA has 42 bases and is translated from base 1. The germline V gene sets CDR1 to MNHEY and CDR2 to SVGAGI. Remarks on this clone: Its target antigen remains unknown. The input lacks base qualities; no much larger clone sits a single base away.

Genomic DNA was isolated from the sorted cells so that the TCRbeta CDR3 region could be sequenced. The immunoSEQ Assay was used for sequencing of TCRbeta CDR3 regions. Drawn from immuneACCESS, this table holds only the in-frame rearrangements with V and J called that TCRdb kept. Clones are partly lost; checked studies trace under half to an unresolved V gene and leave the rest unexplained. Counted in this sample were roughly 7,700 clones; just under 75% of them appeared once. Around 60% of the sample is taken by the ten largest. Overall results and qualifications from the work: Low levels of normalized T-cell clonal expansion were also seen in some patients who did not respond. At doses from 0.1 to 3.0 mg/kg, clonal expansion was seen in both CD4+ and CD8+ blood T cells between baseline and week 6. Which antigens the clonally expanded peripheral T cells were specific for was not determined. In the 0.1-3.0 mg/kg groups, partial responders had among the lowest normalized peripheral clonal expansion, particularly in CD8+ T cells. After ivuxolimab, CD8+ T cells had more expanded clones than CD4+ T cells on average.

The trial excluded patients who had a history of autoimmune disease or who were on systemic immunosuppression. Peripheral blood for TCR sequencing was collected from all dose cohorts at baseline, on cycle 4 day 1, and on cycle 7 day 1. Samples came from an open-label, multicenter, first-in-human phase I dose-escalation trial of ivuxolimab. The trial enrolled adults with locally advanced or metastatic head and neck squamous cell, hepatocellular, melanoma or renal cell carcinoma. CD4+ and CD8+ T cells were sorted separately from peripheral blood before TCR sequencing. The sample in question was CD4+ or CD8+ T cells sorted from blood, obtained in a trial of the OX40 agonist ivuxolimab. The TCR sequence derives from an adult with an advanced solid tumor such as melanoma, head and neck, liver or kidney cancer. The V gene is TRBV6-5 and the J gene is TRBJ1-3; D gene: possibly TRBD1, on 6 matching bases. The CDR3 region reads CASRNTGSGNTIYF. DNA sequence: TGTGCCAGCAGAAACACAGGGTCTGGAAACACCATATATTTT.